This T cell receptor (beta chain) is from a study of human T cells and chemical hapten exposure. Study observations and caveats: As the donors had alopecia, their immune response may differ from healthy people's. Sensitizing to DPC left TCRs with a frequency above 1 in 1000 unaltered.

The time point denotes: patch test 2, 6 weeks after DPC sensitization. This sample's treatment: therapeutic diphenylcyclopropenone sensitization with weekly scalp DPC. Blood draws preceded each patch test application. The starting material, unfractionated whole blood, was used for total RNA extraction. TCRdb analysed the RACE reads with MiXCR anew, one entry per CDR3 protein. The profile shows approximately 92,000 distinct CDR3 sequences, 10% to 12% of them singletons. The germline CDR1 and CDR2 sequences are MNHNS and SASEGT. The CDR3 is 13 amino acids. Trimming took 1 base from V and 4 from J, leaving 8 bases between them. With regard to this clonotype: Its antigen is unknown.

The J gene is TRBJ2-7, the V gene TRBV6-1, with D uncertain. Sequencing used whole blood, obtained in connection with sensitization to the hapten diphenylcyclopropenone (DPC). The receptor was derived from a woman in her 40s with alopecia areata. Some clones in this sample may be carry-over from other donors' samples. CDR3 bases: TGTGCCAGCAGTGAAGGGAACAAATACGAGCAGTACTTC. Amino acid sequence: CASSEGNKYEQYF.